This TCR beta chain stems from a study of blood T cell repertoires in COVID-19. Study in general: PBMCs, B-cell-depleted T cells, or T cells were the source of the cDNA or gDNA that made up the material.

How the authors handled the data: Amplified reference gene primers provided the basis for estimating nucleated cell counts. Libraries were prepared by immunoSEQ multiplex PCR; TCRdb keeps only in-frame clonotypes and omits some of them. D and trimming were read from the DNA, whereas the V and J calls and clone size are those reported in that table. The sample shows approximately 120,000 clones, over 75% of them seen only once. This CDR3 region has 16 residues. Germline CDR1 reads LGHNA; CDR2 reads YNFKEQ. V shed 0 bases and J 4 bases; nucleotides not matched to a gene: 6. The rearrangement links TRBV4-2 to TRBJ2-1; TRBD1 agrees at 7 bases. The sequenced sample consisted of peripheral blood. The receptor's source is a woman aged 80 or older with acute or convalescent COVID-19. CDR3 loop: CASSQEGTARYNEQFF. The CDR3, as DNA: TGTGCCAGCAGCCAAGAAGGGACAGCCAGATACAATGAGCAGTTCTTC.